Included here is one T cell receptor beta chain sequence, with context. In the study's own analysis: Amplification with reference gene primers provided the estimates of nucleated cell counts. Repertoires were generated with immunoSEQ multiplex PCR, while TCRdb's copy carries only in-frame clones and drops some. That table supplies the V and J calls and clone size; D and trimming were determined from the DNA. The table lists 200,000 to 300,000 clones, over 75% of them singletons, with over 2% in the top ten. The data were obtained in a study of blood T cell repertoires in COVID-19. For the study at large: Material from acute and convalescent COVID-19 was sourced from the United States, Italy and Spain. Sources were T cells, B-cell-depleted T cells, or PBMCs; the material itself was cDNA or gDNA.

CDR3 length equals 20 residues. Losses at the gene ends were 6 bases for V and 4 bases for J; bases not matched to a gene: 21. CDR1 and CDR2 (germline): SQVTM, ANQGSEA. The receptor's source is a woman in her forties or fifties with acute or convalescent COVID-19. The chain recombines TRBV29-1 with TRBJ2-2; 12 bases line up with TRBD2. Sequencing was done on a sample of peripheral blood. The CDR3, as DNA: TGCAGCGTCCAACCTATTACGACTAGCGGGAGCCCGGTAGGCACCGGGGAGCTGTTTTTT. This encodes CSVQPITTSGSPVGTGELFF.